These T cell receptor beta chains were read from a single sample in a study of somatic mutations in cytotoxic T cells in rheumatoid arthritis. This table comes from immunoSEQ multiplex PCR, and its TCRdb copy is limited to in-frame clones, with some not included. The sample gives about 20,000 clones, around 85% of which show up once; about 7% is in the top ten. The sample consisted of CD8+ T cells sorted from blood. The receptors shown here come from a woman in her forties with rheumatoid arthritis. The CDR3 runs from the conserved cysteine through the conserved F or W. The D gene is left open where the match is weak. The listing skips clone size in some rows; elsewhere it reads once, few, many or a size class.

D gene: TRBD2
clone size: few
V gene: TRBV30
J gene: TRBJ2-3
CDR3 DNA: TGTGCCTGGAACGGGAGGGGGATAGATACAGATACGCAGTATTTT
CDR3 protein: CAWNGRGIDTDTQYF

D gene: -
clone size: -
V gene: TRBV5-6
J gene: TRBJ1-6
CDR3 DNA: TGTGCCAGCAGTCAAGGGGGGGACGAGTATTCACCCCTCCACTTT
CDR3 protein: CASSQGGDEYSPLHF

D gene: -
clone size: -
V gene: TRBV4-1
J gene: TRBJ1-1
CDR3 DNA: TGCGCCAGCAGCCAAGGGGCAGGGAACACTGAAGCTTTCTTT
CDR3 protein: CASSQGAGNTEAFF

D gene: -
clone size: -
V gene: TRBV25-1
J gene: TRBJ2-5
CDR3 DNA: TGTGCCAGCAGTGGGACAGTCCAAGAGACCCAGTACTTC
CDR3 protein: CASSGTVQETQYF

D gene: -
clone size: -
V gene: TRBV11-2
J gene: TRBJ2-5
CDR3 DNA: TGTGCCAGCAGCGATTATACTCTCAACGGAGAAGAGACCCAGTACTTC
CDR3 protein: CASSDYTLNGEETQYF

D gene: TRBD1
clone size: -
V gene: TRBV9
J gene: TRBJ2-6
CDR3 DNA: TGTGCCAGCAGCGTAGTTGCGACAGGGGTAAGCTCTGGGGCCAACGTCCTGACTTTC
CDR3 protein: CASSVVATGVSSGANVLTF

D gene: TRBD2
clone size: -
V gene: TRBV9
J gene: TRBJ2-5
CDR3 DNA: TGTGCCAGCAGCGTAGTGGCGGGGGTTGGGACCCAGTACTTC
CDR3 protein: CASSVVAGVGTQYF

D gene: TRBD2
clone size: -
V gene: TRBV7-6
J gene: TRBJ2-7
CDR3 DNA: TGTGCCAGCAGCCTTGAAGCGGGAGGGCCCTACGAGCAGTACTTC
CDR3 protein: CASSLEAGGPYEQYF

D gene: -
clone size: -
V gene: TRBV27
J gene: TRBJ2-1
CDR3 DNA: TGTGCCAGCAGCGGCGGCAATGAGCAGTTCTTC
CDR3 protein: CASSGGNEQFF

D gene: TRBD1
clone size: medium-sized
V gene: TRBV4-2
J gene: TRBJ1-6
CDR3 DNA: TGTGCCAGCAGCCAACTACAGGGGGCAGGAAATTCACCCCTCCACTTT
CDR3 protein: CASSQLQGAGNSPLHF

D gene: -
clone size: -
V gene: TRBV7-9
J gene: TRBJ2-7
CDR3 DNA: TGTGCCAGCAGGCGGGGAAGCTCCTACGAGCAGTACTTC
CDR3 protein: CASRRGSSYEQYF

D gene: -
clone size: few
V gene: TRBV13
J gene: TRBJ2-7
CDR3 DNA: TGTGCCAGCAGCTCAAAAAGCGGCACCTACGAGCAGTACTTC
CDR3 protein: CASSSKSGTYEQYF

D gene: TRBD2
clone size: -
V gene: TRBV4-1
J gene: TRBJ2-2
CDR3 DNA: TGCGCCAGCAGCCAAGATCCATTTCCCCCTAGCGGAGTGTGGGGCACCGGGGAGCTGTTTTTT
CDR3 protein: CASSQDPFPPSGVWGTGELFF

D gene: TRBD1
clone size: -
V gene: TRBV6-1
J gene: TRBJ2-7
CDR3 DNA: TGTGCCAGCATCGACAGGGGAGTCCCCTACGAGCAGTACTTC
CDR3 protein: CASIDRGVPYEQYF

D gene: TRBD2
clone size: -
V gene: TRBV13
J gene: TRBJ2-5
CDR3 DNA: TGTGCCAGCAGCCAACGACTAGCGGGGGGGCAAGAGACCCAGTACTTC
CDR3 protein: CASSQRLAGGQETQYF

D gene: TRBD1
clone size: -
V gene: TRBV12-5
J gene: TRBJ1-1
CDR3 DNA: TGTGCTAGTGGTTTGGAGGGGGCGGGCACTGAAGCTTTCTTT
CDR3 protein: CASGLEGAGTEAFF

D gene: TRBD2
clone size: -
V gene: TRBV9
J gene: TRBJ2-3
CDR3 DNA: TGTGCCAGCAGCGGCTCTAGCGGGGGGGCCGTAAAGAGGTCCACAGATACGCAGTATTTT
CDR3 protein: CASSGSSGGAVKRSTDTQYF

D gene: -
clone size: few
V gene: TRBV27
J gene: TRBJ2-1
CDR3 DNA: TGTGCCAGCAGTTTATTATACGGGAACAATGAGCAGTTCTTC
CDR3 protein: CASSLLYGNNEQFF

D gene: -
clone size: few
V gene: TRBV2
J gene: TRBJ1-5
CDR3 DNA: TGTGCCAGCAGCACCGAGGGGGGGTATAGCAATCAGCCCCAGCATTTT
CDR3 protein: CASSTEGGYSNQPQHF

D gene: TRBD2
clone size: -
V gene: TRBV11-2
J gene: TRBJ2-3
CDR3 DNA: TGTGCCAGCAGCCCCCGGACTAGCGGGTGGGGAGATACGCAGTATTTT
CDR3 protein: CASSPRTSGWGDTQYF

D gene: -
clone size: -
V gene: TRBV7-9
J gene: TRBJ1-5
CDR3 DNA: TGTGCCAGCAGCTTGGGGGCAGTCCGGGAGGCCCAGCATTTT
CDR3 protein: CASSLGAVREAQHF

D gene: TRBD1
clone size: -
V gene: TRBV19
J gene: TRBJ2-7
CDR3 DNA: TGTGCCAGCGCACAGGGGAGCTCCTACGAGCAGTACTTC
CDR3 protein: CASAQGSSYEQYF

D gene: TRBD1
clone size: -
V gene: TRBV27
J gene: TRBJ1-6
CDR3 DNA: TGTGCCAGCAGTTACCAGGGGGAATCACCCCTCCACTTT
CDR3 protein: CASSYQGESPLHF

D gene: -
clone size: once
V gene: TRBV7-2
J gene: TRBJ2-3
CDR3 DNA: TGTGCCAGCAGCTTAATCGGGAGCACAGATACGCAGTATTTT
CDR3 protein: CASSLIGSTDTQYF

D gene: -
clone size: -
V gene: TRBV5-8
J gene: TRBJ1-5
CDR3 DNA: TGTGCCAGCAGCCTAGGACAGCCCCAGCATTTT
CDR3 protein: CASSLGQPQHF

D gene: TRBD1
clone size: -
V gene: TRBV9
J gene: TRBJ1-4
CDR3 DNA: TGTGCCAGCAGCGCTGGGACAGGGGGCTGGGAAAAACTGTTTTTT
CDR3 protein: CASSAGTGGWEKLFF

D gene: TRBD1
clone size: -
V gene: TRBV6-6
J gene: TRBJ2-7
CDR3 DNA: TGTGCCAGCAGTTACTCGGAGACAGGGGGCTACGAGCAGTACTTC
CDR3 protein: CASSYSETGGYEQYF

D gene: TRBD2
clone size: -
V gene: TRBV4-1
J gene: TRBJ2-2
CDR3 DNA: TGCGCCAGCAGCCAGCAACTAGCGGGGGTGACTTTTAGCACCGGGGAGCTGTTTTTT
CDR3 protein: CASSQQLAGVTFSTGELFF

D gene: -
clone size: -
V gene: TRBV30
J gene: TRBJ1-2
CDR3 DNA: TGTGCCTGGAGTGTACTGGGGGGTGGTAACTATGGCTACACCTTC
CDR3 protein: CAWSVLGGGNYGYTF

D gene: TRBD2
clone size: -
V gene: TRBV2
J gene: TRBJ2-7
CDR3 DNA: TGTGCCAGCAGGCGGTCGGGGGGAGAGCCTAAAACCTACGAGCAGTACTTC
CDR3 protein: CASRRSGGEPKTYEQYF

D gene: TRBD1
clone size: once
V gene: TRBV27
J gene: TRBJ2-3
CDR3 DNA: TGTGCCAGCCTCGGGACAGGGGGAACAGATACGCAGTATTTT
CDR3 protein: CASLGTGGTDTQYF

D gene: -
clone size: few
V gene: TRBV2
J gene: TRBJ1-3
CDR3 DNA: TGTGCCAGCAGTGAAGCCGAGGCTTGGCGCCCTGGAAACACCATATATTTT
CDR3 protein: CASSEAEAWRPGNTIYF

D gene: -
clone size: -
V gene: TRBV4-2
J gene: TRBJ2-3
CDR3 DNA: TGTGCCAGCAGCTACGAGGGAGATACGCAGTATTTT
CDR3 protein: CASSYEGDTQYF

D gene: TRBD2
clone size: -
V gene: TRBV2
J gene: TRBJ2-5
CDR3 DNA: TGTGCCAGCATTCCCCGGGAGGGTATTGGGGTGGACGAGACCCAGTACTTC
CDR3 protein: CASIPREGIGVDETQYF

D gene: -
clone size: -
V gene: TRBV5-6
J gene: TRBJ1-1
CDR3 DNA: TGTGCCAGCAGCTTGGGCGGCGGGGGGGAAGGAGCTTTCTTT
CDR3 protein: CASSLGGGGEGAFF

D gene: TRBD2
clone size: once
V gene: TRBV13
J gene: TRBJ2-7
CDR3 DNA: TGTGCCAGCAGCCTAGGACTAGCGGGGACCTCCTACGAGCAGTACTTC
CDR3 protein: CASSLGLAGTSYEQYF

D gene: TRBD1
clone size: once
V gene: TRBV5-1
J gene: TRBJ2-7
CDR3 DNA: TGCGCCAGCAGCTTGCCCGACGACAGGGAAGTCTACGAGCAGTACTTC
CDR3 protein: CASSLPDDREVYEQYF

D gene: TRBD2
clone size: -
V gene: TRBV9
J gene: TRBJ2-7
CDR3 DNA: TGTGCCAGCAGCGTAGATGGCGGGGGTGGCTACGAGCAGTACTTC
CDR3 protein: CASSVDGGGGYEQYF

D gene: TRBD2
clone size: -
V gene: TRBV4-1
J gene: TRBJ2-1
CDR3 DNA: TGCGCCAGCAAGCGGGGGGCCTCTAACTACAATGAGCAGTTCTTC
CDR3 protein: CASKRGASNYNEQFF

D gene: -
clone size: -
V gene: TRBV9
J gene: TRBJ2-1
CDR3 DNA: TGTGCCAGCAGCTCCCGACGGGGTGAGCAGTTCTTC
CDR3 protein: CASSSRRGEQFF

D gene: -
clone size: -
V gene: TRBV5-6
J gene: TRBJ2-1
CDR3 DNA: TGTGCCAGCAGCTCTGGACTGTCGTCCTACAATGAGCAGTTCTTC
CDR3 protein: CASSSGLSSYNEQFF

D gene: -
clone size: -
V gene: TRBV5-8
J gene: TRBJ2-3
CDR3 DNA: TGTGCCAGCAGCTTGGCAGGGGCATTCACAGATACGCAGTATTTT
CDR3 protein: CASSLAGAFTDTQYF

D gene: -
clone size: -
V gene: TRBV15
J gene: TRBJ2-7
CDR3 DNA: TGTGCCACCAGCAGAGATAGCGAGGGCGAGCAGTACTTC
CDR3 protein: CATSRDSEGEQYF

D gene: -
clone size: -
V gene: TRBV5-6
J gene: TRBJ2-6
CDR3 DNA: TGTGCCAGCAGCTTGGAGCCTAACGTCCTGACTTTC
CDR3 protein: CASSLEPNVLTF

D gene: -
clone size: -
V gene: TRBV29-1
J gene: TRBJ2-5
CDR3 DNA: TGCAGCACCGAGGTTCTAGGGGGAGAGACCCAGTACTTC
CDR3 protein: CSTEVLGGETQYF

D gene: -
clone size: -
V gene: TRBV25-1
J gene: TRBJ2-1
CDR3 DNA: TGTGCCAGCAGCACCTCCGGGGATAAGTCCTACAATGAGCAGTTCTTC
CDR3 protein: CASSTSGDKSYNEQFF

D gene: -
clone size: -
V gene: TRBV9
J gene: TRBJ2-3
CDR3 DNA: TGTGCCAGCAGCCCTCGGGGTTACGATACGCAGTATTTT
CDR3 protein: CASSPRGYDTQYF

D gene: -
clone size: -
V gene: TRBV6-6
J gene: TRBJ1-3
CDR3 DNA: TGTGCCAGCAGTTACTCGGGCAGGGCCCTCGACACCATATATTTT
CDR3 protein: CASSYSGRALDTIYF